The rows below give T cell receptor beta chains drawn from one sample of a study of blood T cell repertoires in COVID-19. Measured with immunoSEQ multiplex PCR; TCRdb has only the in-frame clones, and not every one. The profile shows about 110,000 clones, about two thirds of them singletons. Material: peripheral blood. The receptors derive from a human donor with acute or convalescent COVID-19. The donor label of this sample is uncertain. Each CDR3 is given with its conserved first and last residue. D genes are given only for firm matches. Clone sizes are given selectively: once, few, many, or a class where the clone is expanded.

TRBJ1-5 - - TRBV7-2 TGTGCCAGCAGCTTAGGAGGTTATGCCAATCAGCCCCAGCATTTT CASSLGGYANQPQHF
TRBJ1-5 - TRBD1 TRBV19 TGTGCCAGTAGTCCACAGGGGAAGCGCAATCAGCCCCAGCATTTT CASSPQGKRNQPQHF
TRBJ1-2 - - TRBV28 TGTGCCAGCAGTCAACAGGGCCCAGGTGGCTACACCTTC CASSQQGPGGYTF
TRBJ1-6 - - TRBV30 TGTGCCTGGAAACCGGGACAACCTTCACCCCTCCACTTT CAWKPGQPSPLHF
TRBJ1-6 - - TRBV27 TGTGCCAGCAGTTCCCGACAGGTTCGAGCCAGCTCCTATAATTCACCCCTCCACTTT CASSSRQVRASSYNSPLHF
TRBJ1-2 - - TRBV30 TGTGCCTGGAGTGCTATCCTCGGCTACACCTTC CAWSAILGYTF
TRBJ2-5 once TRBD2 TRBV3-1/TRBV3-2 TGTGCCAGCAGCCAAGATCGGTCGCGGCGGGGGGGCCGAGAGACCCAGTACTTC CASSQDRSRRGGRETQYF
TRBJ2-1 - TRBD2 TRBV4-2 TGTGCCAGCAGCCAAGATACTACTAGCGGCTACAATGAGCAGTTCTTC CASSQDTTSGYNEQFF
TRBJ2-5 few TRBD1 TRBV11-2 TGTGCCAGCAGCATATGGACAGGGACTTTACAAGAGACCCAGTACTTC CASSIWTGTLQETQYF
TRBJ2-7 - - TRBV20-1 TGCAGTGCTAGTGGGTCGGCGGGGTACGAGCAGTACTTC CSASGSAGYEQYF
TRBJ1-6 few - TRBV5-1 TGCGCCAGCAGGGCAGGGGAGAATAATTCACCCCTCCACTTT CASRAGENNSPLHF
TRBJ1-4 - - TRBV2 TGTGCCAGCAGTGAAAAGTCCTTCATCGGTGAAAAACTGTTTTTT CASSEKSFIGEKLFF
TRBJ1-2 - TRBD1 TRBV4-2 TGTGCCAGCAGCCAAGCGGGACAGGGGTTATCGGACTATGGCTACACCTTC CASSQAGQGLSDYGYTF
TRBJ1-2 - TRBD1 TRBV27 TGTGCCAGCAGTTCTTGGGACAGGGGGAATTTCGGCTATGGCTACACCTTC CASSSWDRGNFGYGYTF
TRBJ2-1 once TRBD2 TRBV29-1 TGCAGCGTTGAAAAAGGGCGGGGGTTCTGGGAGTTCTTC CSVEKGRGFWEFF
TRBJ1-4 - - TRBV30 TGTGCCTGGGAGAGGTTTGGAGGAGACCTAATTGCAACTAATGAAAAACTGTTTTTT CAWERFGGDLIATNEKLFF
TRBJ1-2 - - TRBV7-2 TGTGCCAGCAGCCGTTTGGGGCCCCAGTCAGGCTACACCTTC CASSRLGPQSGYTF
TRBJ1-1 - TRBD1 TRBV5-4 TGTGCCAGCCTCTCGAGGGGGCGAGGAGACACTGAAGCTTTCTTT CASLSRGRGDTEAFF
TRBJ1-2 - TRBD1 TRBV2 TGTGCCATCGACAGGGACTATGGCTACACCTTC CAIDRDYGYTF
TRBJ2-5 - - TRBV24-1 TGTGCCACCAGTGATTTCGCCACAGGGCAGGAGACCCAGTACTTC CATSDFATGQETQYF
TRBJ2-1 few TRBD2 TRBV7-9 TGTGCCAGCAGCTTCACCTCGGGAGGGTCGGTTGAGCAGTTCTTC CASSFTSGGSVEQFF
TRBJ2-2 - - TRBV7-8 TGTGCCAGCGAGTGGGGGGGCGTGGGCACCGGGGAGCTGTTTTTT CASEWGGVGTGELFF
TRBJ1-4 - TRBD1 TRBV5-5 TGTGCCAGCAGCTTGGCCTTGGGACAGGGGATTAATGAAAAACTGTTTTTT CASSLALGQGINEKLFF
TRBJ2-2 - TRBD1 TRBV11-1 TGTGCCAGCAGCTTAAGACAGGGGGCTGGGGAGCTGTTTTTT CASSLRQGAGELFF
TRBJ1-3 - - TRBV3-1/TRBV3-2 TGTGCCAGCAGCCATCTCCGACGGAGCTCTGGAAACACCATATATTTT CASSHLRRSSGNTIYF
TRBJ1-2 - TRBD1 TRBV7-2 TGTGCCAGCAGCAGGGGGCCAGGGGGCTCGAGCTATGGCTACACCTTC CASSRGPGGSSYGYTF
TRBJ1-1 - TRBD1 TRBV6-5 TGTGCCAGCAGTAACCCACAGGGGATGGTCGCAGCTTTCTTT CASSNPQGMVAAFF
TRBJ1-6 - - TRBV5-1 TGCGCCAGCAGCTTGGCGGGATACTATAATTCACCCCTCCACTTT CASSLAGYYNSPLHF
TRBJ2-7 - - TRBV5-5 TGTGCCAGCACCACGCTCGGTGCCGAGCAGTACTTC CASTTLGAEQYF
TRBJ2-3 - - TRBV5-6 TGTGCCAGCAGTCCGGTGGGAGGCACAGATACGCAGTATTTT CASSPVGGTDTQYF
TRBJ2-3 - - TRBV5-6 TGTGCCAGCAGCCCCTTGCGGGGAGGAGATACGCAGTATTTT CASSPLRGGDTQYF
TRBJ1-2 few TRBD1 TRBV3-1/TRBV3-2 TGTGCCAGCAGCCAAGATCGCCGGGACAGGGGAAATGGCTACACCTTC CASSQDRRDRGNGYTF
TRBJ1-3 - - TRBV27 TGTGCCAGCAGGCCGAACACCTCTGGAAACACCATATATTTT CASRPNTSGNTIYF
TRBJ2-2 - TRBD1 TRBV2 TGTGCCAGCAGAGGACAGGGGGTCACCGGGGAGCTGTTTTTT CASRGQGVTGELFF
TRBJ2-7 - - TRBV4-2 TGTGCCAGCAGCCAAGATCCCGGGGCCTACGAGCAGTACTTC CASSQDPGAYEQYF
TRBJ1-2 few TRBD1 TRBV19 TGTGCCAGTAGCCCCCTAGGGCCAGGGGGTAAGTTCGACTATGGCTACACCTTC CASSPLGPGGKFDYGYTF
TRBJ1-2 - - TRBV2 TGTGCCAGCACCGAGATTCGGACAGCCTATGGCTACACCTTC CASTEIRTAYGYTF
TRBJ1-5 few TRBD1 TRBV5-5 TGTGCCAGCAGCTTGGAGACAGGGACCCAGCCCCAGCATTTT CASSLETGTQPQHF
TRBJ1-1 - TRBD1 TRBV3-1/TRBV3-2 TGTGCCAGCAGCCAATATGAGACAGGGAAGACTGAAGCTTTCTTT CASSQYETGKTEAFF
TRBJ2-3 - TRBD1 TRBV19 TGTGCCAGTAGTAAGGACAGGGAATGGACAGATACGCAGTATTTT CASSKDREWTDTQYF
TRBJ1-1 - - TRBV19 TGTGCCAGTAGCCTACGAGGGGAGGACACTGAAGCTTTCTTT CASSLRGEDTEAFF
TRBJ2-3 once - TRBV3-1/TRBV3-2 TGTGCCAGCAGCCAAGATATCTCCCTAGCCGTCAGCACAGATACGCAGTATTTT CASSQDISLAVSTDTQYF
TRBJ2-6 - - TRBV28 TGTGCCAGCAGTGCCTGGGGGGGCAACCCATCTGGGGCCAACGTCCTGACTTTC CASSAWGGNPSGANVLTF
TRBJ1-5 once TRBD1 TRBV4-1 TGCGCCAGCAGCCAAGGACAGGGTGGCAATCAGCCCCAGCATTTT CASSQGQGGNQPQHF
TRBJ1-1 - - TRBV2 TGTGCCAGCAGTGAGGAGTTAAGGACTGAAGCTTTCTTT CASSEELRTEAFF
TRBJ2-1 - TRBD2 TRBV6-6 TGTGCCAGCAGTAACGGGGGGGCGGTGCATGAGCAGTTCTTC CASSNGGAVHEQFF
TRBJ2-2 - - TRBV2 TGTGCCACCAAACGGACAGCCGCGAACACCGGGGAGCTGTTTTTT CATKRTAANTGELFF
TRBJ1-2 once - TRBV27 TGTGCCAGCAGTCCGAGGGGGTGGAACTATGGCTACACCTTC CASSPRGWNYGYTF
TRBJ1-5 - - TRBV19 TGTGCCAGTAGTATAGACAGGGGGCCCCAGCATTTT CASSIDRGPQHF
TRBJ2-3 - - TRBV5-4 TGTGCCAGCAGCGATGGACAGACAGCTGATACGCAGTATTTT CASSDGQTADTQYF
TRBJ1-2 - - TRBV10-3 TGTGCCATCAGTCACACAGAAAACTATGGCTACACCTTC CAISHTENYGYTF
TRBJ2-5 few - TRBV18 TGTGCCAGCTCACCGGGGCTCCAAGAGACCCAGTACTTC CASSPGLQETQYF
TRBJ1-5 - TRBD1 TRBV19 TGTGCCAGTAGCCTACAGGGACAGCCTTATAGCAATCAGCCCCAGCATTTT CASSLQGQPYSNQPQHF
TRBJ1-4 - TRBD1 TRBV5-1 TGCGCCAGCACTCCCGGGGGACAGGGATCTAATGAAAAACTGTTTTTT CASTPGGQGSNEKLFF
TRBJ1-1 - - TRBV2 TGTGCCAGCATTCTCTTGAGGGATACTGAAGCTTTCTTT CASILLRDTEAFF
TRBJ2-7 - TRBD2 TRBV7-8 TGTGCCAGCAGCCCCCCGGGAGGCTCCTACCCCATCTCCTACGAGCAGTACTTC CASSPPGGSYPISYEQYF
TRBJ2-5 - TRBD2 TRBV2 TGTGCCAGCAGTGAAAGCCCAGCGGGGGCCCAGGAGACCCAGTACTTC CASSESPAGAQETQYF
TRBJ2-3 few - TRBV4-1 TGCGCCAGCAGCCAAGGGGGGAGGAGGGGGCCAGGACGAGGCTCAGATACGCAGTATTTT CASSQGGRRGPGRGSDTQYF
TRBJ1-3 once - TRBV19 TGTGCCAGTAGTTCCCCGCGCGGCCACTCTGGAAACACCATATATTTT CASSSPRGHSGNTIYF